The next 15 T cell receptor beta chains were all read from a single sample in a study of cytomegalovirus exposure and HLA in healthy donors. Sequenced by immunoSEQ multiplex PCR; TCRdb stores in-frame clones only, minus some. The sample has some 61,000 clones; around 97% are singletons. The sequencing sample was made of PBMCs. These receptors came from a woman between 18 and 30 years old in good health and CMV-seropositive.

The rearrangement uses TRBV9 and TRBJ2-1; 10 nucleotides match TRBD2. The trim removed 4 bases at V and 2 bases at J, leaving 3 bases unmatched. Per germline, CDR1 SGDLS and CDR2 YYNGEE. The CDR3 sequence is 15 residues long. The CDR3: CASSPSGSPYNEQFF. The CDR3 DNA follows: TGTGCCAGCAGCCCTAGCGGGAGCCCCTACAATGAGCAGTTCTTC.

The V call is TRBV28, the J call TRBJ2-3, with 8 bases fitting TRBD2. The CDR3 runs to 15 residues. Trimming took 7 bases from V and 8 from J; bases not matched to a gene: 14. Germline V lookup: CDR1 MDHEN, CDR2 SYDVKM. The CDR3 reads CASKHPGTSLGTQYF. The CDR3 nucleotides are TGTGCCAGCAAACATCCCGGGACTAGTTTGGGTACGCAGTATTTT.

The chain links TRBV19 to TRBJ2-1; unclear D gene. CDR1 is LNHDA, CDR2 SQIVND, per germline (reference sequence). With 5 bases removed from V and 1 base from J, the gap between germline ends came to 12 bases. This CDR3 contains 15 residues. CDR3 in DNA: TGTGCCAGTAGTTGGAACCTCGGGTCCTACAATGAGCAGTTCTTC. Amino acid sequence: CASSWNLGSYNEQFF. Full variable domain (missing parts from reference TRBV19 and TRBJ2-1): DGGITQSPKYLFRKEGQNVTLSCEQNLNHDAMYWYRQDPGQGLRLIYYSQIVNDFQKGDIAEGYSVSREKKESFPLTVTSAQKNPTAFYLCASSWNLGSYNEQFFGPGTRLTVL.

For this clone: One junction end disagrees with the germline gene, perhaps due to a read error. CDR3 nucleotide sequence: TGTGCCAGCACCTTATTAGGGGGGGATGAAAAACTGTTTTTT. Encoded protein: CASTLLGGDEKLFF. The chain couples TRBV11-2 to TRBJ1-4; possible D gene TRBD1, 6 bases. Germline-derived CDR1 and CDR2 are SGHAT and FQNNGV. CDR3 size: 14 residues. The whole variable domain, filled in from reference TRBV11-2 and TRBJ1-4, reads EAGVAQSPRYKIIEKRQSVAFWCNPISGHATLYWYQQILGQGPKLLIQFQNNGVVDDSQLPKDRFSAERLKGVDSTLKIQPAKLEDSAVYLCASTLLGGDEKLFFGSGTQLSVL.

V gene TRBV7-3 combines with J gene TRBJ2-1; a possible D gene is TRBD2 (7 bases). The germline CDR1 and CDR2 sequences are SGHTA and FQGTGA. This CDR3 region has 13 residues. V lost 4 bases to trimming and J lost 6 bases, with 10 bases between them. CDR3 in DNA: TGTGCCAGCAGCTACAGGGAGGGCAATGAGCAGTTCTTC. It specifies CASSYREGNEQFF.

This sequence joins TRBV7-9 and TRBJ2-4; D possibly corresponds to TRBD1 (5 bases). The CDR3 length is 13 residues. Germline V gene data show CDR1 as SEHNR and CDR2 as FQNEAQ (reference sequence). V dropped 8 bases and J dropped 10 bases, with 18 bases sitting between them. The CDR3 spells CASGVSGYEIQYF. In DNA, the CDR3 is TGTGCCAGCGGGGTTTCAGGGTACGAGATTCAGTACTTC.

The chain combines TRBV7-9 with TRBJ2-7, with TRBD2 identical over 11 bases. CDR3 length equals 14 residues. The germline V gene has CDR1 SEHNR and CDR2 FQNEAQ (reference sequence). Trimming at V came to 2 bases and at J to 5 bases, leaving 2 bases not matched to a gene. In DNA, the CDR3 is TGTGCCAGCAGCTTAACTAGCGGGAGCGACGAGCAGTACTTC. Its translation is CASSLTSGSDEQYF.

The chain couples TRBV2 to TRBJ1-1, with 10 positions matching TRBD1. The junction had 7 bases not matched to a gene; V was cut back by 6 bases and J by 0 bases. Germline V gives CDR1 SNHLY, CDR2 FYNNEI. The CDR3 loop spans 16 amino acids. The CDR3 here is CASRTDRGRLNTEAFF. Here the CDR3 DNA reads TGTGCCAGCAGGACGGACAGGGGGAGATTGAACACTGAAGCTTTCTTT.

J is TRBJ2-1 and V is TRBV7-2; the match to TRBD2 covers 8 bases. This CDR3 comprises 16 residues. Germline assignment: CDR1 SGHTA and CDR2 FQGNSA. V dropped 5 bases and J dropped 3; count of bases not matched to a gene: 9. The CDR3 bases are TGTGCCAGCAGCCAGACCCGGGCGGGAGGCTACAATGAGCAGTTCTTC. This sequence encodes CASSQTRAGGYNEQFF. The full variable domain, completed using reference TRBV7-2 and TRBJ2-1, is GAGVSQSPSNKVTEKGKDVELRCDPISGHTALYWYRQSLGQGLEFLIYFQGNSAPDKSGLPSDRFSAERTGGSVSTLTIQRTQQEDSAVYLCASSQTRAGGYNEQFFGPGTRLTVL.

The chain is built from TRBV5-1 and TRBJ1-2; D unresolved. Trimming took off 2 bases at V and 0 bases at J, with 5 bases between the two ends. The CDR3 is made up of 13 amino acids. Germline CDR1 is SGHRS and CDR2 is YFSETQ. The CDR3 protein is CASSFGTNYGYTF. CDR3 nucleotide sequence: TGCGCCAGCAGCTTCGGGACTAACTATGGCTACACCTTC.

The CDR3 DNA reads as TGTGCCAGCAGCTTGAGGGGAGGGACAGGGATTAATCAGCCCCAGCATTTT. This encodes CASSLRGGTGINQPQHF. The J gene is TRBJ1-5, the V gene TRBV5-6, with 9 bases lining up with TRBD1. The J segment lost 4 bases and the V segment lost 1 base, leaving 9 bases of the junction unmatched. The CDR3 consists of 17 residues. Germline CDR1 SGHDT, CDR2 YYEEEE. Using reference TRBV5-6 and TRBJ1-5 for the parts outside the CDR3, the full variable domain is DAGVTQSPTHLIKTRGQQVTLRCSPKSGHDTVSWYQQALGQGPQFIFQYYEEEERQRGNFPDRFSGHQFPNYSSELNVNALLLGDSALYLCASSLRGGTGINQPQHFGDGTRLSIL.

This clone was recorded a few times. The chain links TRBV27 to TRBJ2-7; maybe TRBD1 (6 bases). CDR1 and CDR2 (germline): MNHEY, SMNVEV (reference sequence). CDR3 length: 17 amino acids. V was shortened by 7 bases and J by 2 bases, with 24 bases between the two germline ends. This CDR3 is CASKVAAQGRGAYEQYF. CDR3 in DNA: TGTGCCAGCAAAGTCGCGGCACAGGGACGGGGAGCCTACGAGCAGTACTTC.

The chain employs TRBV6-1 and TRBJ2-7, with D possibly being TRBD1 (6 bases). This CDR3 has 13 amino acids. Germline CDR1 is MNHNS and CDR2 is SASEGT. V lost 5 bases, J lost 4 bases, and 12 bases lay in between. The CDR3 sequence is CASSWTVLYEQYF. The DNA for the CDR3 is TGTGCCAGCAGTTGGACAGTCCTTTACGAGCAGTACTTC.

The CDR3 sequence: CASREGLAGIPIYNEQFF. In DNA, the CDR3 is TGTGCCAGCAGGGAGGGACTAGCGGGTATCCCGATATACAATGAGCAGTTCTTC. The chain carries TRBV7-2 and TRBJ2-1; 12 bases are a match to TRBD2. Germline CDR1 reads SGHTA; CDR2 reads FQGNSA. Losses at the gene ends were 6 bases for V and 4 bases for J; bases not matched to a gene: 13. The CDR3 consists of 18 residues.

The CDR3 DNA sequence: TGTGCCAGCAGTTACCGACAGGGGCCCGGCTACACCTTC. As protein: CASSYRQGPGYTF. V is TRBV6-5 and J is TRBJ1-2; 8 bases fit TRBD1. Unmatched junction bases numbered 4, after V lost 2 bases and J lost 8 bases. This CDR3 spans 13 amino acids. Germline CDR1 reads MNHEY; CDR2 reads SVGAGI.